This T cell receptor (beta chain) was sequenced for a study of shared clonotypes between healthy human individuals. Repertoires were generated with immunoSEQ multiplex PCR, while TCRdb's copy carries only in-frame clones and drops some. This table holds about 590,000 clones, 95% to 96% found once. V dropped 3 bases and J dropped 7 bases, with 13 bases sitting between them. The germline CDR1 and CDR2 sequences are ENHRY and SYGVKD. The CDR3 extends over 14 amino acids. It was CD45RO-negative cells, positively selected for CCR7, that made up naive CD8 cells, with terminally differentiated effector memory CD45RA+ cells excluded.

The chain is built from TRBV10-3 and TRBJ2-4, with TRBD1 as a possible D gene (5 bases). The receptor comes from a woman younger than 45 in good health. Sequencing was done on a sample of naive CD8+ T cells sorted from blood. DNA for the CDR3: TGTGCCATCAGTGAAGGGGCATTAGCCAACATTCAGTACTTC. Translation gives CAISEGALANIQYF.